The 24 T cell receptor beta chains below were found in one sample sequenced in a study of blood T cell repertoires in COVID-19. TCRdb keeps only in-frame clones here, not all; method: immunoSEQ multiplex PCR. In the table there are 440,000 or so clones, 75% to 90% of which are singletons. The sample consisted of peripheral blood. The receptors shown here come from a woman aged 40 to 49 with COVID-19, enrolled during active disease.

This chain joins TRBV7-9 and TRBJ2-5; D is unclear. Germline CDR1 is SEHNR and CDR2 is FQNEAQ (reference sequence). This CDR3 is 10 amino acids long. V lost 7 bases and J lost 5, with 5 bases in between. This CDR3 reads CASNGETQYF. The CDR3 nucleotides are TGTGCCAGCAACGGGGAGACCCAGTACTTC.

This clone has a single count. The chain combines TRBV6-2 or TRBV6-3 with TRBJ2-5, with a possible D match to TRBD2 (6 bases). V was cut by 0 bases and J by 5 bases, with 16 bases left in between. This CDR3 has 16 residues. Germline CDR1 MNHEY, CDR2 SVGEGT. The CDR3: CASSYSGRTAGETQYF. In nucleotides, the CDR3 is TGTGCCAGCAGTTACTCGGGGCGGACGGCGGGGGAGACCCAGTACTTC.

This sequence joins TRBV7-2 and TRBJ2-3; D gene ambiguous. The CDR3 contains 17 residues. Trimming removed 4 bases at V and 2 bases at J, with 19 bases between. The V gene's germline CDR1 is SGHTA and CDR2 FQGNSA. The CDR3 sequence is CASSSRAVRFYTDTQYF. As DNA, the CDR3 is TGTGCCAGCAGCTCTAGAGCCGTAAGGTTCTACACAGATACGCAGTATTTT.

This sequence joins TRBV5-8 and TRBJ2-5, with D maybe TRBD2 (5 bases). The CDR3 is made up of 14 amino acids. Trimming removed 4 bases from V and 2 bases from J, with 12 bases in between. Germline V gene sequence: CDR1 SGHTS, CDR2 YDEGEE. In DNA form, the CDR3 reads TGTGCCAGCAGCCCACGGAGGATACAAGAGACCCAGTACTTC. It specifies CASSPRRIQETQYF.

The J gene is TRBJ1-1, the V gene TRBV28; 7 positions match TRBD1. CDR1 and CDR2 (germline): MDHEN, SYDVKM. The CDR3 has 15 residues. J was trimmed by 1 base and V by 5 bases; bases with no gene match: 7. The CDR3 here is CASSPRTGSNTEAFF. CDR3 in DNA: TGTGCCAGCAGTCCCCGGACAGGCTCGAACACTGAAGCTTTCTTT.

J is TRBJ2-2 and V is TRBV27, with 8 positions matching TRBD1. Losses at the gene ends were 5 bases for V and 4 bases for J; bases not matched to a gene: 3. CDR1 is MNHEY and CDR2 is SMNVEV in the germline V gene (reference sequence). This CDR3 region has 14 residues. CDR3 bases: TGTGCCAGCAGTCTCACAGGGGGCACCGGGGAGCTGTTTTTT. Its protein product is CASSLTGGTGELFF.

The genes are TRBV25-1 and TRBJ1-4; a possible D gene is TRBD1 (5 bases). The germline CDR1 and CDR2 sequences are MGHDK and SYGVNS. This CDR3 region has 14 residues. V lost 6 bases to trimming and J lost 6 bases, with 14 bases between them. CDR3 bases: TGTGCCAGCAGCGACAGCTTAGGTGATGAAAAACTGTTTTTT. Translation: CASSDSLGDEKLFF.

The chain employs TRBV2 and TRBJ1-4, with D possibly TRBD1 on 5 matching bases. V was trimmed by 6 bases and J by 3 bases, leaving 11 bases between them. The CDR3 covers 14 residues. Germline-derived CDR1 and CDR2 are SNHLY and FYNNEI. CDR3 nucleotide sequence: TGTGCCAGCAGGAAGGGACTCCCTAATGAAAAACTGTTTTTT. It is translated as CASRKGLPNEKLFF.

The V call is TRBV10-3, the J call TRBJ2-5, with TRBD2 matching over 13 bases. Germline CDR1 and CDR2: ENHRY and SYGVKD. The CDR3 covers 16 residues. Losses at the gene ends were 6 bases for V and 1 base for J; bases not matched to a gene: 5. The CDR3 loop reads CAISPRTSGSQETQYF. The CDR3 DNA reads TGTGCCATCAGCCCTAGGACTAGCGGGAGCCAAGAGACCCAGTACTTC.

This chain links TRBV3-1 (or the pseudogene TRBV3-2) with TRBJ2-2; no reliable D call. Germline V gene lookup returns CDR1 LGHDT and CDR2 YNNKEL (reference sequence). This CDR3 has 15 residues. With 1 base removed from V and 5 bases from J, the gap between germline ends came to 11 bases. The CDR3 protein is CASSQVGSYTGELFF. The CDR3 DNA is TGTGCCAGCAGCCAAGTTGGCAGTTATACCGGGGAGCTGTTTTTT.

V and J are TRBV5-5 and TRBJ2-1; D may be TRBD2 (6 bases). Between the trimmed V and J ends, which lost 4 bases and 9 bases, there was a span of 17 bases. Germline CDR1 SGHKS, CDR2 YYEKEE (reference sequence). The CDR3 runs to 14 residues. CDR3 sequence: CASSRDVGGREQFF. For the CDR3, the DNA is TGTGCCAGCAGCCGGGACGTCGGGGGTCGTGAGCAGTTCTTC. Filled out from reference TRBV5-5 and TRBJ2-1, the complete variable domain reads DAGVTQSPTHLIKTRGQQVTLRCSPISGHKSVSWYQQVLGQGPQFIFQYYEKEERGRGNFPDRFSARQFPNYSSELNVNALLLGDSALYLCASSRDVGGREQFFGPGTRLTVL.

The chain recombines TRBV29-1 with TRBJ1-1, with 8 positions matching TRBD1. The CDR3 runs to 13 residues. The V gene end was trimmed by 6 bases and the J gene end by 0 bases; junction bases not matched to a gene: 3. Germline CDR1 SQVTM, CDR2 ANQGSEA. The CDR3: CSVGTGMNTEAFF. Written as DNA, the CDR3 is TGCAGCGTCGGGACAGGCATGAACACTGAAGCTTTCTTT.

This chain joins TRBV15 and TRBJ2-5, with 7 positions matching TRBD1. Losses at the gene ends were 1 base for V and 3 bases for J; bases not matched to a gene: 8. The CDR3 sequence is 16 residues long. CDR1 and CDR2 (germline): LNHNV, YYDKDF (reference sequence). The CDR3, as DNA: TGTGCCACCAGCAGAGGGCCCAACAGGGGTGAAGAGACCCAGTACTTC. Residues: CATSRGPNRGEETQYF.

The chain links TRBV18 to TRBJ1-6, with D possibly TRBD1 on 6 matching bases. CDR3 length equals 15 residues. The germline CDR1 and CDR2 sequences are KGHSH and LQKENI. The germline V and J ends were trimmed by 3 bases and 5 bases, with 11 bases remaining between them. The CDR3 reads CASSPAGANNSPLHF. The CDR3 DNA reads TGTGCCAGCTCACCGGCAGGGGCGAATAATTCACCCCTCCACTTT.

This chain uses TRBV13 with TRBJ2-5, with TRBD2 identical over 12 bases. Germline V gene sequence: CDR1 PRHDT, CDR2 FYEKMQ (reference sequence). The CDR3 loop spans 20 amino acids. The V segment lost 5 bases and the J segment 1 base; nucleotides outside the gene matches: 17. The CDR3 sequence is CASSAQDPSGGAGFQETQYF. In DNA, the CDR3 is TGTGCCAGCAGCGCACAGGATCCTAGCGGGGGGGCAGGTTTCCAAGAGACCCAGTACTTC.

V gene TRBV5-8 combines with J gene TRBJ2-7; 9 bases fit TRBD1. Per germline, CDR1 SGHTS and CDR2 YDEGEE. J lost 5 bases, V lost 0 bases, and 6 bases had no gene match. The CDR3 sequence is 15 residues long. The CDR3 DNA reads TGTGCCAGCAGCTTGGGGGGACAGGGAGCGAACGAGCAGTACTTC. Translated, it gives CASSLGGQGANEQYF.

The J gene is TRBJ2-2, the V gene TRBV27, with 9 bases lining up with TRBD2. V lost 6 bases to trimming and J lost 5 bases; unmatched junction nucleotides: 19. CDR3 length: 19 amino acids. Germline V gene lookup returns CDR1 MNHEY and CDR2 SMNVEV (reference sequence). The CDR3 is CASRPWVGAGGPTTGELFF. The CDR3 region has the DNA TGTGCCAGCAGGCCTTGGGTAGGGGCGGGAGGGCCCACGACCGGGGAGCTGTTTTTT.

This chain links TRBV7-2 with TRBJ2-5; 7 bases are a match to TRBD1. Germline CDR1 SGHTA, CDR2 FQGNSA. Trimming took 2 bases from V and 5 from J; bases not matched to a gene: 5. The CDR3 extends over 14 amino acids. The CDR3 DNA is TGTGCCAGCAGCTTAAACGACAGGGTCGAGACCCAGTACTTC. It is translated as CASSLNDRVETQYF.

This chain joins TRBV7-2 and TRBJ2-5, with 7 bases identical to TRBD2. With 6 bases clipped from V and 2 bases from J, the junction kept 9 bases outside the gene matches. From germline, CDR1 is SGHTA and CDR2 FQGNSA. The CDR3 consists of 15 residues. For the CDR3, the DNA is TGTGCCAGCAGTAACACTGCTAGCGGACAAGAGACCCAGTACTTC. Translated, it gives CASSNTASGQETQYF.

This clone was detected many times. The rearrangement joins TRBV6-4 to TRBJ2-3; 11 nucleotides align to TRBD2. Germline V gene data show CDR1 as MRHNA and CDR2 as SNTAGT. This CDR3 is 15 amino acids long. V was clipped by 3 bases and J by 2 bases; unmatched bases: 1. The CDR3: CASSETSGATDTQYF. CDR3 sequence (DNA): TGTGCCAGCAGTGAGACTAGCGGGGCCACAGATACGCAGTATTTT.

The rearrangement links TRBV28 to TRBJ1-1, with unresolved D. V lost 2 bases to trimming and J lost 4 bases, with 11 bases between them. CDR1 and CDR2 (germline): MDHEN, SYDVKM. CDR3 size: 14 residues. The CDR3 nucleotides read TGTGCCAGCAGTTTAGGTCTATACTCCACTGAAGCTTTCTTT. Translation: CASSLGLYSTEAFF.

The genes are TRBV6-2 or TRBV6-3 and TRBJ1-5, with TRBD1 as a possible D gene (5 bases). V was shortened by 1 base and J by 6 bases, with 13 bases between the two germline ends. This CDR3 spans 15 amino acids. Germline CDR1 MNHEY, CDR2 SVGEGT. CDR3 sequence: CASSYYGGGIQPQHF. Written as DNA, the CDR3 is TGTGCCAGCAGTTACTACGGGGGAGGAATTCAGCCCCAGCATTTT.

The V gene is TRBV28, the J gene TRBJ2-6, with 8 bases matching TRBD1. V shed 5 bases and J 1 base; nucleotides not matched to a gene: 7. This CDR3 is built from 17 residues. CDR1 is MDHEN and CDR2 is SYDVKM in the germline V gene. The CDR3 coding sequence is TGTGCCAGCAGTGCCCGGACAGGGAGGTCTGGGGCCAACGTCCTGACTTTC. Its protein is CASSARTGRSGANVLTF.

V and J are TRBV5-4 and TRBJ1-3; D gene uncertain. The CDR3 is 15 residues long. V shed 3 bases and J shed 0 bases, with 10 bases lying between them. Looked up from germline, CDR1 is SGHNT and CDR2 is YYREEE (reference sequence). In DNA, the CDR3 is TGTGCCAGCAGCTCCCCCCCTCTCTCTGGAAACACCATATATTTT. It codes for CASSSPPLSGNTIYF.